One sample yielded the 4 T cell receptor beta chains listed below, sequenced in a study of identical twins. TCRdb independently ran MiXCR on the 5' RACE reads; one entry per CDR3 protein. There are approximately 500,000 distinct CDR3 sequences in the sample; roughly 26% occur only once, and 2.9% lies in the top ten. This sample was shared with a second study, whose subject was T cells expressing NK-cell markers.

Sequencing was performed on CD4+ T cells sorted from blood. Receptors originate from a woman between 18 and 29 years old in good health.

V and J are TRBV20-1 and TRBJ2-2; tentative D call: TRBD1 (5 bases). CDR3 length: 18 amino acids. CDR1 and CDR2 (germline): DFQATT, SNEGSKA (reference sequence). V shed 0 bases and J shed 1 base, with 18 bases lying between them. The CDR3 bases are TGCAGTGCTAGAGATGTGAAGACAGAGAGCAGGAACACCGGGGAGCTGTTTTTT. This encodes CSARDVKTESRNTGELFF.

This clonotype was observed a handful of times. The rearrangement uses TRBV2 and TRBJ2-7, with 7 bases matching TRBD2. Trimming cost V 8 bases and J 6 bases; bases outside gene matches: 13. Germline V gives CDR1 SNHLY, CDR2 FYNNEI. The CDR3 is made up of 14 amino acids. In DNA form, the CDR3 reads TGTGCCAGCCTGTCCATAGCGGGTCCTCTCGAGCAGTACTTC. Translating gives CASLSIAGPLEQYF.

This CDR3 reads CASSSNRPYEQYF. The CDR3 nucleotides read TGTGCCAGCAGCTCCAATCGTCCCTACGAGCAGTACTTC. V gene TRBV7-8 combines with J gene TRBJ2-7; D gene uncertain. V was clipped by 4 bases and J by 2 bases, with 9 bases between them. Germline-derived CDR1 and CDR2 are SGHVS and FQNEAQ. The CDR3 extends over 13 amino acids. Complete variable domain (other parts from reference TRBV7-8 and TRBJ2-7): GAGVSQSPRYKVAKRGQDVALRCDPISGHVSLFWYQQALGQGPEFLTYFQNEAQLDKSGLPSDRFFAERPEGSVSTLKIQRTQQEDSAVYLCASSSNRPYEQYFGPGTRLTVT.

There are a few counts of this clonotype. The chain employs TRBV20-1 and TRBJ2-1; D is ambiguous. The V end lost 3 bases, the J end lost 3 bases, and 9 bases lay between the germline ends. Germline values: CDR1 DFQATT, CDR2 SNEGSKA (reference sequence). The CDR3 contains 13 residues. CDR3 protein: CSASQTLYNEQFF. CDR3 sequence (DNA): TGCAGTGCTAGCCAGACCCTCTACAATGAGCAGTTCTTC.